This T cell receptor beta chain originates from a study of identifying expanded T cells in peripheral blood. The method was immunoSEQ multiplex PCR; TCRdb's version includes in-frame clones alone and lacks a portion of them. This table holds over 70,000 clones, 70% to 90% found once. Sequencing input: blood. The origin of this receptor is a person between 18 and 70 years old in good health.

The CDR3 protein is CASSQLAGGAYEQFF. The CDR3, as DNA: TGCGCCAGCAGCCAGCTGGCCGGGGGGGCCTATGAGCAGTTCTTC. The chain links TRBV4-3 to TRBJ2-1; 8 bases agree with TRBD2. The CDR3 is 15 amino acids. V shed 3 bases, J shed 8 bases, and the junction held 9 bases outside the gene matches. Germline CDR1 reads LGHNA; CDR2 reads YSLEER.